The clone carrying this TCR beta chain was found a few times. Its antigen is still unknown. Stated time point: sample taken at primary tumor resection. Unsorted samples of tumor, nontumor lung or frozen PBMC had their whole RNA sequenced. V was clipped by 0 bases and J by 4 bases, with 8 bases between them. This CDR3 has 14 amino acids. In germline, CDR1 is SGHVS, CDR2 FQNEAQ. These data are taken from a study of spatial heterogeneity in lung cancer. The overall study: More than nine raw reads, on average, carried each unique TCR and UMI combination. Study-wide findings and caveats: Tumoral mutation counts were tracked by counts of expanded intratumoral alpha and beta TCRs. Alpha chain coverage of tumor T cells was estimated at about 7%, and beta chain coverage at approximately 13%.

Every TCR cDNA molecule bore a unique molecular identifier. One entry per CDR3 protein results from TCRdb running MiXCR on the 5' RACE reads. The sample lists nearly 11,000 distinct CDR3 sequences, 5.1% occurring once. This clonotype was sampled from a male donor with early-stage non-small cell lung cancer. The sample in question was lung tumor tissue, obtained at surgery. The chain links TRBV7-8 to TRBJ2-3, with D perhaps matching TRBD2 (6 bases). The CDR3 coding sequence is TGTGCCAGCAGCTTAGCGGGGGGATCAGATACGCAGTATTTT. This codes for CASSLAGGSDTQYF.